A single sample gave rise to the 8 T cell receptor beta chains below, sequenced in a study of T cell responses to AZD1222 COVID-19 vaccine. Sequencing used immunoSEQ multiplex PCR; TCRdb keeps in-frame clones, though not all of them. The sample lists under 150,000 clones, roughly 93% occurring once. The source material was peripheral blood, sampled 28 days after the second AZD1222 dose. The receptors were sampled from an adult who received the AZD1222 COVID-19 vaccine.

The V and J genes are TRBV3-1 (or the pseudogene TRBV3-2) and TRBJ1-6; 7 positions match TRBD1. V lost 0 bases and J lost 3; bases outside the gene matches: 14. Germline CDR1 and CDR2: LGHDT and YNNKEL (reference sequence). CDR3 length: 20 residues. The CDR3 region has the DNA TGTGCCAGCAGCCAAGATCGGCGGGGGGGACAGTCCTTCTATAATTCACCCCTCCACTTT. Translating it yields CASSQDRRGGQSFYNSPLHF.

The gene calls are TRBV6-5 and TRBJ2-7; D not certain. V was trimmed by 7 bases and J by 1 base, leaving 11 bases between them. CDR1 is MNHEY, CDR2 SVGAGI, per germline. The CDR3 contains 13 residues. The CDR3 sequence is CASIPGPSYEQYF. CDR3 bases: TGTGCCAGCATTCCGGGCCCATCCTACGAGCAGTACTTC.

The J gene is TRBJ1-1, the V gene TRBV19; 10 bases match TRBD1. V was pared by 6 bases and J by 3 bases, with 4 bases of the junction left unmatched. The germline gives CDR1 LNHDA, CDR2 SQIVND (reference sequence). This CDR3 has 14 residues. The CDR3 region has the DNA TGTGCCAGTAGCTCCGGACAGGGGGACACTGAAGCTTTCTTT. This gives the protein CASSSGQGDTEAFF. Full variable domain (rest looked up from reference TRBV19 and TRBJ1-1): DGGITQSPKYLFRKEGQNVTLSCEQNLNHDAMYWYRQDPGQGLRLIYYSQIVNDFQKGDIAEGYSVSREKKESFPLTVTSAQKNPTAFYLCASSSGQGDTEAFFGQGTRLTVV.

The chain links TRBV5-1 to TRBJ1-1; D ambiguous. V lost 0 bases to trimming and J lost 1 base, with 7 bases between them. The CDR3 has 14 residues. CDR1 is SGHRS, CDR2 YFSETQ, per germline. The DNA for the CDR3 is TGCGCCAGCAGCTTGGTACAAGAGAACACTGAAGCTTTCTTT. Translating gives CASSLVQENTEAFF.

The genes are TRBV5-1 and TRBJ1-1; D gene uncertain. V lost 1 base and J 1 base, leaving 8 bases between the germline ends. The CDR3 loop spans 14 amino acids. Germline V gene data show CDR1 as SGHRS and CDR2 as YFSETQ. The CDR3 DNA reads as TGCGCCAGCAGCTTGCTCCCGGAGAACACTGAAGCTTTCTTT. Translation gives CASSLLPENTEAFF.

The chain couples TRBV6-5 to TRBJ2-4; a possible D gene is TRBD2 (6 bases). The CDR3 runs 14 residues. Trimming stripped 4 bases from V and 0 bases from J, with 7 bases between. CDR1 MNHEY and CDR2 SVGAGI come from the germline V gene. This CDR3 reads CASSSGLAKNIQYF. CDR3 in DNA: TGTGCCAGCAGTTCGGGACTAGCCAAAAACATTCAGTACTTC.

This chain connects TRBV13 to TRBJ1-5, with D possibly being TRBD1 (5 bases). This CDR3 region has 14 residues. In germline, CDR1 is PRHDT, CDR2 FYEKMQ (reference sequence). Deletions cut 3 bases from V and 5 bases from J, with 11 bases between. CDR3 nucleotides: TGTGCCAGCAGCTTTTGGGGGAAGGATCAGCCCCAGCATTTT. This encodes CASSFWGKDQPQHF. Full variable domain (rest looked up from reference TRBV13 and TRBJ1-5): AAGVIQSPRHLIKEKRETATLKCYPIPRHDTVYWYQQGPGQDPQFLISFYEKMQSDKGSIPDRFSAQQFSDYHSELNMSSLELGDSALYFCASSFWGKDQPQHFGDGTRLSIL.

The J gene is TRBJ2-5, the V gene TRBV3-1 (or the pseudogene TRBV3-2); D possibly corresponds to TRBD2 (7 bases). The CDR3 sequence is 17 residues long. Germline CDR1 LGHDT, CDR2 YNNKEL (reference sequence). V was pared by 4 bases and J by 0 bases, with 18 bases between. The DNA for the CDR3 is TGTGCCAGCAGCCCTAGGGGGAGCGGGGTGAACCAAGAGACCCAGTACTTC. Protein product: CASSPRGSGVNQETQYF.